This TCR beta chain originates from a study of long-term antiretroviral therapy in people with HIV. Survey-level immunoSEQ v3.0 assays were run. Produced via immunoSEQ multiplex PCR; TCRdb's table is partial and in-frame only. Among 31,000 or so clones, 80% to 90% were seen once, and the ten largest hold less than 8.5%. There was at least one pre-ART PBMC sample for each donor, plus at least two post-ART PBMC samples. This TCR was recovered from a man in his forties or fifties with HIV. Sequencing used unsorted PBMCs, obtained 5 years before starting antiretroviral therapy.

This CDR3 is CASSLDRSNTGELFF. The CDR3 DNA reads as TGTGCCAGCAGCCTAGACAGGTCGAACACCGGGGAGCTGTTTTTT. The chain uses TRBV7-3 and TRBJ2-2, with D possibly TRBD1 on 6 matching bases. Trimming removed 5 bases at V and 0 bases at J, with 10 bases between. Per the germline V gene, CDR1 is SGHTA and CDR2 is FQGTGA. The CDR3 runs to 15 residues.